Only a few counts were recorded for the clone carrying this TCR beta chain. This entry belongs to a study of blood T cell repertoires in COVID-19. At the level of the study: Spain, Italy and the United States supplied samples that represented acute and convalescent COVID-19. T cells, B-cell-depleted T cells, or PBMCs provided the cDNA or gDNA that served as material.

Germline V gives CDR1 SGHAT, CDR2 FQNNGV. CDR3 size: 17 residues. V was trimmed by 1 base and J by 1 base, leaving 16 bases between them. TCRdb keeps only in-frame clones here, not all; method: immunoSEQ multiplex PCR. Here the sample spans 90,000 to 100,000 clones, approximately 82% being singletons. The chain joins TRBV11-2 to TRBJ1-1; D is perhaps TRBD1 (6 bases). Sequenced sample: peripheral blood. The receptor comes from a man aged 60-69 years with acute or convalescent COVID-19. Written as DNA, the CDR3 is TGTGCCAGCAGCTTAGGACAGAAAGGGGGTCGGAACACTGAAGCTTTCTTT. Protein product: CASSLGQKGGRNTEAFF. The full variable domain, with the rest looked up from reference TRBV11-2 and TRBJ1-1, is EAGVAQSPRYKIIEKRQSVAFWCNPISGHATLYWYQQILGQGPKLLIQFQNNGVVDDSQLPKDRFSAERLKGVDSTLKIQPAKLEDSAVYLCASSLGQKGGRNTEAFFGQGTRLTVV.